Listed below are T cell receptor beta chains from one sample, sequenced in a study of T cell clones after liver transplantation. Sequenced by immunoSEQ multiplex PCR; TCRdb stores in-frame clones only, minus some. Among around 97,000 clones listed, under 90% were seen once. This material consisted of CD4+ T cells from blood, taken approximately 45 months after liver transplant. The receptors were gathered from a human patient who received a liver transplant. A subset of T cells may come from the graft donor. CDR3s include the opening cysteine and the closing phenylalanine or tryptophan. A D gene is named only where the DNA matches it firmly. The listing skips clone size in some rows; elsewhere it reads once, few, many or a size class.

V gene: TRBV5-1
J gene: TRBJ2-1
clone size: .
D gene: .
CDR3 DNA: TGCGCCAGCAGTGTTGTTAGCTCCTACAATGAGCAGTTCTTC
CDR3 protein: CASSVVSSYNEQFF

V gene: TRBV19
J gene: TRBJ1-2
clone size: .
D gene: .
CDR3 DNA: TGTGCCAGTAGTATTTGGACAAGTAACTATGGCTACACCTTC
CDR3 protein: CASSIWTSNYGYTF

V gene: TRBV19
J gene: TRBJ2-1
clone size: few
D gene: .
CDR3 DNA: TGTGCCAGTAGTCCGCACAATGAGCAGTTCTTC
CDR3 protein: CASSPHNEQFF

V gene: TRBV4-1
J gene: TRBJ1-2
clone size: .
D gene: .
CDR3 DNA: TGCGCCAGCAGCAGAGGGGGGGAACGGAGGGGCTACACCTTC
CDR3 protein: CASSRGGERRGYTF

V gene: TRBV19
J gene: TRBJ1-2
clone size: .
D gene: .
CDR3 DNA: TGTGCCAGTCCTTCGACGGGGGCAAGTGGCTACACCTTC
CDR3 protein: CASPSTGASGYTF

V gene: TRBV12-2
J gene: TRBJ2-2
clone size: .
D gene: .
CDR3 DNA: TGTGCAAGTCGCTTAGCCCCGAGAGGGGGCGGAAACGGGGAGCTGTTTTTT
CDR3 protein: CASRLAPRGGGNGELFF

V gene: TRBV5-1
J gene: TRBJ1-3
clone size: .
D gene: .
CDR3 DNA: TGCGCCAGCAGCTGGACAGATGACCCTGGAAACACCATATATTTT
CDR3 protein: CASSWTDDPGNTIYF

V gene: TRBV5-5
J gene: TRBJ1-1
clone size: .
D gene: .
CDR3 DNA: TGTGCCAGCAGCCCCAGGACGAGGAACACTGAAGCTTTCTTT
CDR3 protein: CASSPRTRNTEAFF

V gene: TRBV7-8
J gene: TRBJ2-7
clone size: few
D gene: .
CDR3 DNA: TGTGCCAGCAGCTTGGACGGGGTGGAGCAGTACTTC
CDR3 protein: CASSLDGVEQYF

V gene: TRBV12-5
J gene: TRBJ2-5
clone size: .
D gene: .
CDR3 DNA: TGTGCTAGTGGATTCCGCCTCGGGGCGCAAGAGACCCAGTACTTC
CDR3 protein: CASGFRLGAQETQYF

V gene: TRBV7-6
J gene: TRBJ1-6
clone size: .
D gene: .
CDR3 DNA: TGTGCCAGCAGCTCAGGGGTTAATTCACCCCTCCACTTT
CDR3 protein: CASSSGVNSPLHF

V gene: TRBV7-2
J gene: TRBJ1-4
clone size: .
D gene: .
CDR3 DNA: TGTGCCAGCAGCGGCGGACGGGCTGCAACTAATGAAAAACTGTTTTTT
CDR3 protein: CASSGGRAATNEKLFF

V gene: TRBV5-4
J gene: TRBJ2-3
clone size: .
D gene: TRBD1
CDR3 DNA: TGTGCCAGCAGCATAGGGGACAGCCCTAGCACAGATACGCAGTATTTT
CDR3 protein: CASSIGDSPSTDTQYF

V gene: TRBV11-3
J gene: TRBJ2-1
clone size: many
D gene: TRBD2
CDR3 DNA: TGTGCCAGCAGCCAGGGACTAGCGGGAGGAAGAAATGAGCAGTTCTTC
CDR3 protein: CASSQGLAGGRNEQFF

V gene: TRBV23-1
J gene: TRBJ2-1
clone size: few
D gene: .
CDR3 DNA: TGCGCCAGCAGTCAACTCTGGAATGAGCAGTTCTTC
CDR3 protein: CASSQLWNEQFF

V gene: TRBV7-2
J gene: TRBJ2-3
clone size: once
D gene: .
CDR3 DNA: TGTGCCAGCAGCCGACGGTCACAAGGCACAGATACGCAGTATTTT
CDR3 protein: CASSRRSQGTDTQYF

V gene: TRBV5-5
J gene: TRBJ2-3
clone size: few
D gene: .
CDR3 DNA: TGTGCCAGCAGCAAGAAGGTAGAGTATCCTCGTTCAGATACGCAGTATTTT
CDR3 protein: CASSKKVEYPRSDTQYF

V gene: TRBV5-1
J gene: TRBJ1-2
clone size: .
D gene: TRBD1
CDR3 DNA: TGCGCCAGCAGCCCGACAGGGGGACAAAACTATGGCTACACCTTC
CDR3 protein: CASSPTGGQNYGYTF

V gene: TRBV19
J gene: TRBJ1-1
clone size: .
D gene: .
CDR3 DNA: TGTGCCAGTATTAGTAGGCAGTTGAACACTGAAGCTTTCTTT
CDR3 protein: CASISRQLNTEAFF

V gene: TRBV5-1
J gene: TRBJ1-5
clone size: .
D gene: .
CDR3 DNA: TGCGCCAGCAGCTGGGATGGACAGCGTAATCAGCCCCAGCATTTT
CDR3 protein: CASSWDGQRNQPQHF

V gene: TRBV6-5
J gene: TRBJ1-3
clone size: .
D gene: .
CDR3 DNA: TGTGCCAGCAGGGACGGACAAGGAAACACCATATATTTT
CDR3 protein: CASRDGQGNTIYF

V gene: TRBV15
J gene: TRBJ1-2
clone size: .
D gene: .
CDR3 DNA: TGTGCCACCAGCAGAGGGGGGGGACGGACGAATGTCTACACCTTC
CDR3 protein: CATSRGGGRTNVYTF